This is a list of T cell receptor beta chains from one sample in a study of OX40 agonist ivuxolimab in advanced cancers. The repertoire was sequenced with immunoSEQ multiplex PCR; TCRdb's copy has only in-frame clones and lacks some. This table holds fewer than 120,000 clones, about nine tenths found once. The sequenced sample was CD4+ or CD8+ T cells sorted from blood, obtained in a trial of the OX40 agonist ivuxolimab. The receptors derive from an adult with an advanced solid tumor such as melanoma, head and neck, liver or kidney cancer. Both conserved end residues are part of each CDR3. The D gene is left open where the match is weak. The size field is filled for only some rows; it gives once, few, many or a size class.

TRBD2	TRBV5-3	TRBJ2-1	once	CARSLAGTSGAYNEQFF	TGTGCCAGAAGCTTGGCCGGGACTAGCGGAGCCTACAATGAGCAGTTCTTC
.	TRBV7-9	TRBJ1-1	.	CASRLKNTEAFF	TGTGCCAGCAGGCTGAAGAACACTGAAGCTTTCTTT
.	TRBV27	TRBJ1-1	.	CASSPRVRAEAFF	TGTGCCAGCAGTCCCCGGGTCCGTGCCGAAGCTTTCTTT
TRBD1	TRBV6-1	TRBJ1-1	few	CASSDRGQFPF	TGTGCCAGCAGTGACCGGGGACAGTTCCCCTTT
TRBD2	TRBV28	TRBJ2-3	.	CASSLPSGRGTDTQYF	TGTGCCAGCAGTTTACCTAGCGGGAGGGGTACAGATACGCAGTATTTT
.	TRBV20-1	TRBJ1-1	few	CSSDSSTEAFF	TGCAGTTCGGACAGTTCTACTGAAGCTTTCTTT
.	TRBV7-2	TRBJ2-5	.	CASSLLGGGRDDLETQYF	TGTGCCAGCAGCTTATTGGGTGGGGGGCGCGATGATTTGGAGACCCAGTACTTC
.	TRBV5-5	TRBJ2-1	.	CASSLAGDQGYEQFF	TGTGCCAGCAGCTTGGCCGGGGATCAGGGATATGAGCAGTTCTTC
.	TRBV30	TRBJ1-6	.	CAWTRPGHSNSPLHF	TGTGCCTGGACCCGTCCGGGACACTCTAATTCACCCCTCCACTTT
.	TRBV9	TRBJ1-3	.	CASSVGRQGNTIYF	TGTGCCAGCAGCGTAGGACGGCAGGGAAACACCATATATTTT
.	TRBV7-9	TRBJ1-1	.	CASSLEEVLF	TGTGCCAGCAGCTTAGAGGAGGTACTCTTT
TRBD1	TRBV18	TRBJ1-2	.	CASSPGTGNYGYTF	TGTGCCAGCTCACCGGGGACAGGAAACTATGGCTACACCTTC
.	TRBV9	TRBJ2-2	.	CASSVGSRPSNTGELFF	TGTGCCAGCAGCGTTGGAAGTAGGCCCAGCAACACCGGGGAGCTGTTTTTT
.	TRBV4-1	TRBJ2-2	.	CASSRGLNTGELFF	TGCGCCAGCAGCCGAGGCCTGAACACCGGGGAGCTGTTTTTT
.	TRBV29-1	TRBJ1-5	.	CSARESLAQPQHF	TGCAGCGCCCGGGAAAGCCTGGCTCAGCCCCAGCATTTT
TRBD1	TRBV19	TRBJ2-2	.	CASSIPGGTGELFF	TGTGCCAGTAGTATCCCAGGGGGAACCGGGGAGCTGTTTTTT
.	TRBV6-5	TRBJ1-3	.	CASRRDATGNTIYF	TGTGCCAGCAGAAGGGACGCCACTGGAAACACCATATATTTT
.	TRBV7-9	TRBJ2-3	.	CASSPSSATSTDTQYF	TGTGCCAGCAGCCCTTCTAGCGCCACTAGCACAGATACGCAGTATTTT
TRBD1	TRBV9	TRBJ1-2	.	CASSAEPGQRNYGYTF	TGTGCCAGCAGCGCAGAGCCGGGACAGAGAAACTATGGCTACACCTTC
.	TRBV11-2	TRBJ1-1	.	CASEGHQNTEAFF	TGTGCCAGCGAGGGACACCAGAACACTGAAGCTTTCTTT
TRBD1	TRBV15	TRBJ1-5	.	CATSLTGDRQPQHF	TGTGCCACCAGCCTTACAGGGGATAGACAGCCCCAGCATTTT
TRBD1	TRBV15	TRBJ1-3	.	CATSRGDRGNTIYF	TGTGCCACCAGCAGAGGGGACAGGGGAAACACCATATATTTT
TRBD2	TRBV15	TRBJ2-1	.	CATSREVLAGGLNEQFF	TGTGCCACCAGCAGGGAAGTCCTAGCGGGAGGTCTAAATGAGCAGTTCTTC
.	TRBV7-2	TRBJ1-1	.	CASTLAGRAGGTEAFF	TGTGCCAGCACCCTAGCGGGTAGGGCCGGTGGCACTGAAGCTTTCTTT
TRBD2	TRBV5-4	TRBJ2-5	.	CASSPARGEGETQYF	TGTGCCAGCAGCCCAGCGCGAGGGGAGGGAGAGACCCAGTACTTC
TRBD2	TRBV30	TRBJ2-5	.	CAWSGLSGVEETQYF	TGTGCCTGGAGTGGACTTAGCGGGGTGGAAGAGACCCAGTACTTC
.	TRBV9	TRBJ2-1	.	CASSVGVINEQFF	TGTGCCAGCAGCGTAGGTGTCATCAATGAGCAGTTCTTC
.	TRBV7-2	TRBJ1-5	.	CASSLVGGNQPQHF	TGTGCCAGCAGCTTAGTAGGGGGCAATCAGCCCCAGCATTTT
.	TRBV11-1	TRBJ1-2	.	CASSSEGGYGYTF	TGTGCCAGCAGCTCGGAAGGGGGCTATGGCTACACCTTC
TRBD1	TRBV7-8	TRBJ1-4	.	CASSLETGLREKLFF	TGTGCCAGCAGCTTAGAGACAGGGCTACGGGAAAAACTGTTTTTT
TRBD1	TRBV19	TRBJ1-5	.	CASTSRGTGGGQPQHF	TGTGCCAGTACTTCCCGGGGGACAGGGGGTGGTCAGCCCCAGCATTTT
TRBD1	TRBV5-1	TRBJ2-7	.	CASSEGQAYSYEQYF	TGCGCCAGCTCGGAAGGACAGGCCTACTCCTACGAGCAGTACTTC
.	TRBV19	TRBJ2-1	.	CASSIDNLLGNEQFF	TGTGCCAGTAGTATAGATAACCTTCTGGGGAATGAGCAGTTCTTC
.	TRBV7-9	TRBJ2-5	.	CASSLGAGDYKETQYF	TGTGCCAGCAGCTTAGGGGCAGGGGATTATAAAGAGACCCAGTACTTC
TRBD1	TRBV30	TRBJ2-1	.	CAWRLWDRASDEQFF	TGTGCCTGGAGATTGTGGGACAGGGCGAGCGATGAGCAGTTCTTC
.	TRBV19	TRBJ1-5	.	CASSTNTGSNQPQHF	TGTGCCAGTAGTACAAACACAGGGAGCAATCAGCCCCAGCATTTT
.	TRBV4-1	TRBJ2-7	.	CASSQESTGHIYYEQYF	TGCGCCAGCAGCCAAGAATCTACTGGACACATTTACTACGAGCAGTACTTC
.	TRBV15	TRBJ2-3	.	CATSRSQYTQYF	TGTGCCACCAGCAGGAGTCAGTATACGCAGTATTTT
TRBD1	TRBV7-2	TRBJ2-6	.	CASSSGQALSGANVLTF	TGTGCCAGCAGCTCGGGACAGGCCCTCTCTGGGGCCAACGTCCTGACTTTC
.	TRBV7-9	TRBJ1-1	once	CASSPTNTEAFF	TGTGCCAGCAGCCCTACGAACACTGAAGCTTTCTTT
TRBD1	TRBV18	TRBJ2-6	.	CASSPRDSSSGANVLTF	TGTGCCAGCTCACCCCGGGACAGTTCCTCTGGGGCCAACGTCCTGACTTTC